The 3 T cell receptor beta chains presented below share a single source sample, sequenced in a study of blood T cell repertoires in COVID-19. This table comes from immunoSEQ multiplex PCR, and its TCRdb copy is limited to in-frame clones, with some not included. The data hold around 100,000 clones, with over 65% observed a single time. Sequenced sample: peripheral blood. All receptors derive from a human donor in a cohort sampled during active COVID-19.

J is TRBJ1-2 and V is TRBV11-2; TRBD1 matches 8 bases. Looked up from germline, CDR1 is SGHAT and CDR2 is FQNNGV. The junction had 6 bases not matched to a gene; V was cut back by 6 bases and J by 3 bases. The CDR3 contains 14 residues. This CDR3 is CASRSPGGDYGYTF. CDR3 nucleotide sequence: TGTGCCAGCAGATCGCCAGGGGGCGACTATGGCTACACCTTC.

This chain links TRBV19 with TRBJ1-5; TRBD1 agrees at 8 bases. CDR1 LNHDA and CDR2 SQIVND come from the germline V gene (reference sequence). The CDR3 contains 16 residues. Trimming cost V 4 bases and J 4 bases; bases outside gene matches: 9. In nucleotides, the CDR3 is TGTGCCAGTAGTACGAAAACAGGGGGATGGAATCAGCCCCAGCATTTT. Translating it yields CASSTKTGGWNQPQHF.

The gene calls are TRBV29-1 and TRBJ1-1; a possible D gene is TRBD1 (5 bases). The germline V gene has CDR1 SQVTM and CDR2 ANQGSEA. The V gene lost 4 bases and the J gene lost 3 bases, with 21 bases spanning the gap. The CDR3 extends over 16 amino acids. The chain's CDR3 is CSVGGGTDQDHTEAFF. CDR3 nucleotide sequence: TGCAGCGTTGGGGGAGGGACCGACCAAGATCACACTGAAGCTTTCTTT.